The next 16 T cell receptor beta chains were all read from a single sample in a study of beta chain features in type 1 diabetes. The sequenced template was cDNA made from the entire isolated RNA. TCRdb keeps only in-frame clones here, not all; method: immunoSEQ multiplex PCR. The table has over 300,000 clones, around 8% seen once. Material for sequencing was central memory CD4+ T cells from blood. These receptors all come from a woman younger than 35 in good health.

This CDR3 reads CVSSGRDNEQFF. CDR3 sequence (DNA): TGTGTGTCCAGCGGGAGGGACAATGAGCAGTTCTTC. This rearrangement joins TRBV6-6 to TRBJ2-1, with TRBD2 matching 10 bases. There are 12 residues in the CDR3. Germline V lookup: CDR1 MNHNY, CDR2 SVGAGI (reference sequence).

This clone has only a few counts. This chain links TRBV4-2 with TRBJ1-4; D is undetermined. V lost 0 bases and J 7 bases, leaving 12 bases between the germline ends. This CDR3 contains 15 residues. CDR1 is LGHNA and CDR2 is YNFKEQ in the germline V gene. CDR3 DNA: TGTGCCAGCAGCCAAGAACTAGGGCCCGGTGAAAAACTGTTTTTT. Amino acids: CASSQELGPGEKLFF.

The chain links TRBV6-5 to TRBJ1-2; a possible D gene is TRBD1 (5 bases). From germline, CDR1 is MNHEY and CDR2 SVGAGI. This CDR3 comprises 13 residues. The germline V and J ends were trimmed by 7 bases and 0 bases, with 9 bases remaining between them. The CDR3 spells CASKRDANYGYTF. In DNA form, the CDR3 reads TGTGCCAGCAAAAGGGACGCTAACTATGGCTACACCTTC.

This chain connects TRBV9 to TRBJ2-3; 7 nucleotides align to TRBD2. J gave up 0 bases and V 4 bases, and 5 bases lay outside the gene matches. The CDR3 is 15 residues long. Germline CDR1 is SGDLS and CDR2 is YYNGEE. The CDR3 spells CASSPSSGSTDTQYF. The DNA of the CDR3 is TGTGCCAGCAGCCCTTCTAGCGGAAGCACAGATACGCAGTATTTT.

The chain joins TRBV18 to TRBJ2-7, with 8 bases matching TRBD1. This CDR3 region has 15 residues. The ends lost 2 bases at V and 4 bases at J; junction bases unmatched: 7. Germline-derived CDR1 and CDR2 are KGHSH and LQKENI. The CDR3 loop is CASSPAAGGFYEQYF. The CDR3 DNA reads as TGTGCCAGCTCACCAGCGGCAGGGGGCTTTTACGAGCAGTACTTC.

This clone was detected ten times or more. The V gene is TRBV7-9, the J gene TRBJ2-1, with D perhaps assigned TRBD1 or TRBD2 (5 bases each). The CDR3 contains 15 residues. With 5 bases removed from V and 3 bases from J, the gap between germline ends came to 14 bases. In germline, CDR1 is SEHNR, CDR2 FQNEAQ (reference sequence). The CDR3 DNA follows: TGTGCCAGCAGCCCGAGAGGGGACCGCTACAATGAGCAGTTCTTC. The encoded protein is CASSPRGDRYNEQFF.

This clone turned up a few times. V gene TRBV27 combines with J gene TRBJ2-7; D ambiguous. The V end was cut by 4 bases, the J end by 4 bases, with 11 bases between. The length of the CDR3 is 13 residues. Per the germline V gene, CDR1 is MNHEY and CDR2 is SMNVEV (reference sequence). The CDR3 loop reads CASSSQQTYEQYF. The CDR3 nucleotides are TGTGCCAGCAGTTCCCAGCAGACTTACGAGCAGTACTTC.

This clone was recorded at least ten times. In DNA, the CDR3 is TGCGCCAGCAGCCCGGGGACTAGCGGCCTCTCCTACGAGCAGTACTTC. Amino acids: CASSPGTSGLSYEQYF. The chain combines TRBV5-1 with TRBJ2-7; TRBD2 aligns across 11 bases. Germline V CDR1 and CDR2: SGHRS, YFSETQ. CDR3 length: 16 amino acids. J gave up 0 bases and V 4 bases, and 6 bases lay outside the gene matches.

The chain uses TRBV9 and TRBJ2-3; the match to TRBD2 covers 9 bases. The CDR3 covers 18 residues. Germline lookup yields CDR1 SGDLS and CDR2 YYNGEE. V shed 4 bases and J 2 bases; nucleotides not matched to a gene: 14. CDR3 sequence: CASSLSSGTSRATDTQYF. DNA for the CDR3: TGTGCCAGCAGCCTCTCATCAGGGACTAGCAGGGCCACAGATACGCAGTATTTT.

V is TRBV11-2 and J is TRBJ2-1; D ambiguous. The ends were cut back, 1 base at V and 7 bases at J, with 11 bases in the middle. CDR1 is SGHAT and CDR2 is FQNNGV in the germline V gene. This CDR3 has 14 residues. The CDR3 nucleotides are TGTGCCAGCAGCTTAGTACCAGATAGGAATGAGCAGTTCTTC. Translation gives CASSLVPDRNEQFF.

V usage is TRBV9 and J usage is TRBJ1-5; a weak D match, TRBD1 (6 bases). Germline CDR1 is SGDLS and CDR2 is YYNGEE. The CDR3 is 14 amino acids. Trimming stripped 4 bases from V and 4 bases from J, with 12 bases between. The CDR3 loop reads CASSPGERNQPQHF. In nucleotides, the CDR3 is TGTGCCAGCAGCCCAGGGGAGAGAAATCAGCCCCAGCATTTT.

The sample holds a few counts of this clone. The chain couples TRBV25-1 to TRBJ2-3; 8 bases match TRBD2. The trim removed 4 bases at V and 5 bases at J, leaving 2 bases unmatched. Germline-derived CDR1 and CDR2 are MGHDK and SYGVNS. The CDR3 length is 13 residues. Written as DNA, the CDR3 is TGTGCCAGCAGTGTGCTAGCGGGAGATACGCAGTATTTT. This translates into CASSVLAGDTQYF. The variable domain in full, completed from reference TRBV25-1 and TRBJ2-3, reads EADIYQTPRYLVIGTGKKITLECSQTMGHDKMYWYQQDPGMELHLIHYSYGVNSTEKGDLSSESTVSRIRTEHFPLTLESARPSHTSQYLCASSVLAGDTQYFGPGTRLTVL.

CDR3 DNA: TGTGCCAGCAGTTTCGCTGGGTGGGGAGGGCAGTTCTTC. Protein sequence: CASSFAGWGGQFF. The gene calls are TRBV28 and TRBJ2-1, with D perhaps TRBD2 (6 bases). Germline CDR1 MDHEN, CDR2 SYDVKM. The germline V and J ends were trimmed by 3 bases and 12 bases, with 15 bases remaining between them. The CDR3 runs to 13 residues.

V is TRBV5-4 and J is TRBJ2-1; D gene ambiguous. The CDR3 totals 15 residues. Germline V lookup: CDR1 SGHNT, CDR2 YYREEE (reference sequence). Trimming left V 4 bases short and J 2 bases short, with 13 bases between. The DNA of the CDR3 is TGTGCCAGCAGCCAAGCAAGCCCAACCTACAATGAGCAGTTCTTC. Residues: CASSQASPTYNEQFF.

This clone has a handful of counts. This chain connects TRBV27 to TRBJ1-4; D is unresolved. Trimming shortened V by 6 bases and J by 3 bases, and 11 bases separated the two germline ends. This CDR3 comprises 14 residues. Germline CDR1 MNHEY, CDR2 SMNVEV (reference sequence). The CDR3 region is CASSRSPANEKLFF. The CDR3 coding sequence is TGTGCCAGCAGCCGCTCCCCGGCTAATGAAAAACTGTTTTTT.

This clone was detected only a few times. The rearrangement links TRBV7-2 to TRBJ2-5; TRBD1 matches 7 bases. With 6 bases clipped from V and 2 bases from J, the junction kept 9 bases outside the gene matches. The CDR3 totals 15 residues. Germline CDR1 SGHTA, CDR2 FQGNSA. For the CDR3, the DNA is TGTGCCAGCAGGGAAGGGACAGCAGAGCAAGAGACCCAGTACTTC. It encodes CASREGTAEQETQYF. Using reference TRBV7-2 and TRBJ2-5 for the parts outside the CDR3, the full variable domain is GAGVSQSPSNKVTEKGKDVELRCDPISGHTALYWYRQSLGQGLEFLIYFQGNSAPDKSGLPSDRFSAERTGGSVSTLTIQRTQQEDSAVYLCASREGTAEQETQYFGPGTRLLVL.